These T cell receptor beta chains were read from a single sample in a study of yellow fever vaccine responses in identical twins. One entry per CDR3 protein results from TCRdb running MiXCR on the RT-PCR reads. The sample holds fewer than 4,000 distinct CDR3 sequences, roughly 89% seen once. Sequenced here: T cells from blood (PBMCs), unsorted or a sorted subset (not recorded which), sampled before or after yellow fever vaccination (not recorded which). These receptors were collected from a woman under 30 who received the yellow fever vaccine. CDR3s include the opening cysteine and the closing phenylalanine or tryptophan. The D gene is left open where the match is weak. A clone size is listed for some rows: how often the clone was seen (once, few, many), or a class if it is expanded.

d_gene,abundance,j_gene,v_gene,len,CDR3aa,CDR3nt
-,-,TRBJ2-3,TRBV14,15,CASSLMGSGTDTQYF,TGTGCCAGCAGCCTTATGGGCAGTGGAACAGATACGCAGTATTTT
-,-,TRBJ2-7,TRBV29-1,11,CSVESSSEQYF,TGCAGCGTTGAGTCCTCGAGCGAGCAGTACTTC
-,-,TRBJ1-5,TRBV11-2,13,CASSLDSYQPQHF,TGTGCCAGCAGCTTAGATTCGTATCAGCCCCAGCATTTT
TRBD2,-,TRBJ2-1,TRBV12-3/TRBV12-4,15,CASRTSGHSYNEQFF,TGTGCCAGCAGGACTAGCGGGCACTCCTACAATGAGCAGTTCTTC
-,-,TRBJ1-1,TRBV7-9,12,CANREFDTEAFF,TGTGCCAACAGGGAGTTTGACACTGAAGCTTTCTTT
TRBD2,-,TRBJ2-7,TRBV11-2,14,CASSLKRGPYEQYF,TGTGCCAGCAGCTTAAAGCGGGGACCCTACGAGCAGTACTTC
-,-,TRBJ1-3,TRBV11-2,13,CASSLVAGNTIYF,TGTGCCAGCAGCTTAGTGGCAGGAAACACCATATATTTT
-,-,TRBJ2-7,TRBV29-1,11,CSVARDYEQYF,TGCAGCGTTGCCCGGGACTACGAGCAGTACTTC
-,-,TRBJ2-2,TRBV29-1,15,CSASGQDLGRELFFF,-
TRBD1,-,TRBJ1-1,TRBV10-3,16,CAISEATGIAGTEAFF,TGTGCCATCAGTGAGGCGACAGGGATCGCAGGCACTGAAGCTTTCTTT
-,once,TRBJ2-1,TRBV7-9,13,CASSRTPYNEQFF,TGTGCCAGTTCTAGGACACCTTACAATGAGCAGTTCTTC
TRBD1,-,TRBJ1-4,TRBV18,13,CASSPAGGEKLFF,TGTGCCAGCTCACCGGCAGGGGGTGAAAAACTGTTTTTT
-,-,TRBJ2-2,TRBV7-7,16,CASSLGRTGNTGELFF,TGTGCTAGCAGCTTAGGAAGGACGGGGAACACCGGGGAGCTGTTTTTT
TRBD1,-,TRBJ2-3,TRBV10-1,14,CASSWDRGADTQYF,TGCGCCAGCAGCTGGGACAGGGGCGCAGATACGCAGTATTTT
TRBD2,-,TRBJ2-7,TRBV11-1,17,CASSLGASGGASYEQYF,TGTGCCAGCAGCTTAGGGGCTAGCGGGGGCGCATCCTACGAGCAGTACTTC
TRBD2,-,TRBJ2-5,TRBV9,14,CASSPGTSPETQYF,TGTGCCAGCAGCCCTGGGACTAGCCCGGAGACCCAGTACTTC
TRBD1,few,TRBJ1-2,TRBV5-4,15,CASSSGTGALAGYTF,TGTGCCAGCAGCTCGGGGACAGGGGCGTTGGCTGGCTACACCTTC
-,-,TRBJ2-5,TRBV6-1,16,CASRKTRTRGRETQYF,TGTGCCAGCAGGAAAACCAGAACCAGGGGTAGAGAGACCCAGTACTTC
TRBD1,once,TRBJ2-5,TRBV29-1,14,CSATIQGFGETQYF,TGCAGCGCGACAATACAGGGGTTTGGGGAGACCCAGTACTTC
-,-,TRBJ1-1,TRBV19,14,CASSRWVGNTEVFF,TGTGCCAGTAGTAGGTGGGTCGGGAACACTGAAGTTTTCTTT
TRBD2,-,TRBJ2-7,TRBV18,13,CASSTTSLYEQYF,TGTGCCAGCTCAACGACTAGCTTATACGAGCAGTACTTC
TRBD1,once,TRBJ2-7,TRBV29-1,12,CSVVGTVYEQYF,TGCAGCGTCGTCGGGACAGTCTACGAGCAGTACTTC
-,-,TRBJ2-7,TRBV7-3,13,CASSRFQFDEQYF,TGTGCCAGCAGCCGTTTCCAATTCGACGAGCAGTACTTC
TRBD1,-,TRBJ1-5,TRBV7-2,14,CASSRQGARQPQHF,TGTGCCAGCAGTCGACAGGGGGCACGACAGCCCCAGCATTTT
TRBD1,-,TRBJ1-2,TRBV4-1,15,CASSNTGAGFYGYTF,TGCGCCAGCAGCAATACAGGGGCTGGTTTTTATGGCTACACCTTC
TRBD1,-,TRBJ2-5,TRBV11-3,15,CASSFFNRGRETQYF,TGTGCCAGCAGCTTCTTTAACAGGGGAAGAGAGACCCAGTACTTC
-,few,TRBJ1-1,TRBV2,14,CASSEALPGTEAFF,TGTGCCAGCAGTGAAGCGCTTCCGGGCACTGAAGCTTTCTTT
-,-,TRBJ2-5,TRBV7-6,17,CASSLYVEGFLQETQYF,TGTGCCAGCAGCTTATATGTTGAGGGCTTCCTACAAGAGACCCAGTACTTC
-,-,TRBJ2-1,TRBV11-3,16,CASSITGSSSYNEQFF,TGTGCCAGCAGCATCACAGGCTCCAGCTCCTACAATGAGCAGTTCTTC
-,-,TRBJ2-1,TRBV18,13,CASSPPGDYEQFF,TGTGCCAGCTCACCACCAGGGGACTATGAGCAGTTCTTC
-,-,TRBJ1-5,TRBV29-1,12,CSVEDRLQPQHF,TGCAGCGTTGAAGATCGACTTCAGCCCCAGCATTTT
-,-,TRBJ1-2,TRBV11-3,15,CASRGDSFSNYGYTF,TGTGCCAGCAGAGGGGACTCCTTTTCGAACTATGGCTACACCTTC
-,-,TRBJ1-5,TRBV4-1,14,CASSHPGSNQPQHF,TGCGCCAGCAGCCACCCGGGGAGCAATCAGCCCCAGCATTTT
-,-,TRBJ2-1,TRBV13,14,CASTDSRRDNEQFF,TGTGCCAGCACAGACAGTCGTCGGGACAATGAGCAGTTCTTC
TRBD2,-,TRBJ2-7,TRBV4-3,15,CASSRGLAVLDEQYF,TGCGCCAGCAGTCGCGGACTAGCGGTTTTGGACGAGCAGTACTTC
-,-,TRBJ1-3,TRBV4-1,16,CASSQDHAASGNTIYF,TGCGCCAGCAGCCAAGATCACGCAGCCTCTGGAAACACCATATATTTT
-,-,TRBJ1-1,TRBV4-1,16,CASSQHRVPMNTEAFF,TGCGCCAGCAGCCAGCACAGGGTGCCGATGAACACTGAAGCTTTCTTT
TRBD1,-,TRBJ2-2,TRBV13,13,CASADQGAGELFF,TGTGCCAGCGCCGACCAGGGGGCCGGGGAGCTGTTTTTT
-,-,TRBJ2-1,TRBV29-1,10,CSVSQYEQFF,TGCAGCGTTTCCCAGTATGAGCAGTTCTTC
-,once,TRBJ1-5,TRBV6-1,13,CASSLQENQPQHF,TGTGCCAGCAGTCTACAGGAAAATCAGCCCCAGCATTTT
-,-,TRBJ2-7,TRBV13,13,CASSPERSYEQYF,TGTGCCAGCAGCCCCGAGCGCTCCTACGAGCAGTACTTC
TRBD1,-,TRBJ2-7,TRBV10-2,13,CASSPQGAYEQYF,TGCGCCAGCAGTCCACAGGGGGCCTACGAGCAGTACTTC
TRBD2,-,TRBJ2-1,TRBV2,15,CASSKTSIGYNEQFF,TGTGCCAGCAGTAAGACTAGCATCGGCTACAATGAGCAGTTCTTC
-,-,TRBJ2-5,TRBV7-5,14,CISVPEALGGTQYF,-
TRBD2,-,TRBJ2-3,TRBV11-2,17,CASSSPLAGANTDTQYF,TGTGCCAGCAGCTCCCCCTTAGCGGGGGCGAACACAGATACGCAGTATTTT
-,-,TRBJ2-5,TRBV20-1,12,CSARADTETQYF,TGCAGTGCTAGAGCGGACACGGAGACCCAGTACTTC
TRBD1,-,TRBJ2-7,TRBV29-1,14,CSVNQQGRQYEQYF,TGCAGCGTTAACCAACAGGGGAGACAGTACGAGCAGTACTTC
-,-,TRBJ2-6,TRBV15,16,CATSRDTHSGANVLTF,TGTGCCACCAGCAGAGATACGCACTCTGGGGCCAACGTCCTGACTTTC
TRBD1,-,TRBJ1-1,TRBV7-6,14,CASSSPQGDTEAFF,TGTGCCAGCAGCTCCCCCCAGGGGGACACTGAAGCTTTCTTT
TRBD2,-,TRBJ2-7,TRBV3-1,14,CASSHLAGGHEQYF,TGTGCCAGCAGCCATCTAGCGGGGGGCCACGAGCAGTACTTC
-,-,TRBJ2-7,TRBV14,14,CASSPITGSYEQYF,TGTGCCAGCAGTCCTATAACGGGGTCCTACGAGCAGTACTTC
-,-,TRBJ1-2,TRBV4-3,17,CASSQDPGGADYYGYTF,TGCGCCAGCAGCCAAGACCCCGGCGGGGCTGATTACTATGGCTACACCTTC